This entry concerns a single T cell receptor beta chain. This clone was seen only a few times. Its antigen is not yet known. Per-base quality was not reported, and no clone a single base away is much larger than it. CDR1 is given as MGHRA and CDR2 as YSYEKL, both from the germline V gene. The CDR3 runs 14 residues from the cysteine to the phenylalanine. The CDR3 DNA has 42 bases and is translated from base 1. The V end loses 2 bases and the J end loses 4 bases, and a stretch of 12 bases separates them. These data originate in a study of immune cell composition in non-small cell lung cancer (TCRdb year 2017). The study in broad terms: Histologic subtype, mainly lung adenocarcinoma or squamous cell carcinoma, was assigned on the basis of H&E together with p63, CK5, Napsin A and TTF-1 immunohistochemistry. A few tumour specimens with TCR-beta data were of rare histological subtypes and were excluded from the subtype comparisons. For supplementary cohort #1, made up of more than eight lung adenocarcinoma cases, paired tumour/lung TCR-beta sequencing was done and TIL populations were generated so that tumour reactivity could be assessed. Adaptive Biotechnologies TCR-beta sequencing was carried out on approximately 37 paired NSCLC tumour and non-adjacent lung specimens, as well as on about 25 tumour-only specimens.

Frozen aliquots of unsorted single-cell suspensions were used for genomic DNA extraction with the QIAamp DNA kit. Tumour samples were surgically resected non-small cell lung cancer tissue. Tissues were received within 2 hours of resection and processed immediately into single-cell suspensions. Tissue was broken up mechanically, digested enzymatically with DNase I, collagenase I and hyaluronidase for roughly 32 minutes at 37 degrees C, and then filtered and RBC-lysed. A two-step multiplex PCR amplified TCR-beta CDR3 regions from genomic DNA, and the second step of the PCR added Illumina-compatible adaptors. TCR-beta immunosequencing was carried out on an Illumina platform through the commercial immunoSEQ service. The source study handled its data this way. Repertoires were described by productive clonality and by Top 10 Clones, which is the percentage of T-cell templates coming from the ten most frequent sequences. Productive clonality had a range of 0 to 1, where 1 means a monoclonal population. Using log10 scatter plots, tumour-associated clones were identified as sequences that made up at least 0.1% of tumour T-cell templates yet were absent from the matched non-adjacent lung. Student's t-tests were used for two-group comparisons, ANOVA was used for stages, and linear regression was used for relationships, with analyses conducted in GraphPad Prism7 and R. The table was pulled from immuneACCESS by TCRdb, which kept in-frame rearrangements only. Such tables lose some clones; where checked, under half of the loss comes from unresolved V genes, and the rest has no known cause. Clone size and the V and J calls come from that table; the DNA yielded D and trimming. The sample table holds about 5,600 clones, of which 78% were seen once. The top ten hold about 6.8% of the sample.

Study-wide conclusions, independent of this receptor: Across approximately nine adenocarcinoma cases, the maximal tumour-associated clone frequency showed a strong correlation with TIL tumour reactivity, but overall clonality showed no such correlation. Tumour-associated clones >0.5% were found in nearly half of NSCLC cases, namely in less than 35% of adenocarcinomas versus 75% of squamous carcinomas. No significant correlation was found between smoking pack-years and tumour TCR-beta clonality. Significantly higher Top 10 clone scores and productive clonality were observed in lung squamous cell carcinoma than in lung adenocarcinoma tumours. The reactivity cohort contained only 10 cases, and the tumour-reactive clones were not shown to have sequences in common with the dominant in vivo tumour-associated clones.

This sequence was found in a human donor with non-small cell lung cancer. The sample consisted of lung tumor tissue. The chain joins TRBV4-1 to TRBJ2-7, and possibly TRBD1, on 5 matching bases. In nucleotide form, the sequence is TGCGCCAGCAGCCAAACTGACAGAGGATACGAGCAGTACTTC. Its protein reads: CASSQTDRGYEQYF.